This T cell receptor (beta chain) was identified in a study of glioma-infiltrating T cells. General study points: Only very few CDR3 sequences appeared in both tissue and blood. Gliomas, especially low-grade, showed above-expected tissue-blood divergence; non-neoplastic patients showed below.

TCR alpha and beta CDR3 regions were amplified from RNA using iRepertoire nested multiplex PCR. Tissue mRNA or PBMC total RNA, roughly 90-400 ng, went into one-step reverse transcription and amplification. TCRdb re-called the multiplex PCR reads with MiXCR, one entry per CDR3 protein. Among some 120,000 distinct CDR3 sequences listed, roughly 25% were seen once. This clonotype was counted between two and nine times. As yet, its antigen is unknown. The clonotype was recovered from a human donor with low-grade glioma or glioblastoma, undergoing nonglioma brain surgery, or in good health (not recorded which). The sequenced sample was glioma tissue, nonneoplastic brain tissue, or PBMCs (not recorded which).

CDR3 amino acids: CSVRTSGSGSTQYF. For the CDR3, the DNA is TGCAGCGTCAGGACTAGCGGGAGCGGGTCGACCCAGTACTTC. The chain couples TRBV29-1 to TRBJ2-5, with 13 positions matching TRBD2. After removal of 6 bases from V and 7 bases from J, the junction contained 8 bases not matched to a gene. Germline loops: CDR1 SQVTM, CDR2 ANQGSEA. This CDR3 comprises 14 residues.